What follows are 26 T cell receptor beta chains derived from one specimen sequenced in a study of blood T cell repertoires in COVID-19. Repertoires were generated with immunoSEQ multiplex PCR, while TCRdb's copy carries only in-frame clones and drops some. The table includes some 210,000 clones, around 81% detected once. Sequenced sample: PBMCs or T cells enriched from blood (not recorded which). Receptor source: a man aged 30 to 39 with acute COVID-19.

The chain combines TRBV5-1 with TRBJ2-1; 8 bases are a match to TRBD1. Unmatched junction bases numbered 7, after V lost 2 bases and J lost 9 bases. Germline V lookup: CDR1 SGHRS, CDR2 YFSETQ. The CDR3 is 14 amino acids. CDR3 in DNA: TGCGCCAGCAGCTTCCCAGGGGGCCGGAGTGAGCAGTTCTTC. This translates into CASSFPGGRSEQFF.

The V and J genes are TRBV6-5 and TRBJ1-2; D is possibly TRBD1 (5 bases). The ends were cut back, 0 bases at V and 6 bases at J, with 8 bases in the middle. Germline loops: CDR1 MNHEY, CDR2 SVGAGI. The CDR3 is 13 residues long. For the CDR3, the DNA is TGTGCCAGCAGTTACTCTGCAGGGAATGGCTACACCTTC. Its translation is CASSYSAGNGYTF.

The V and J genes are TRBV7-2 and TRBJ1-1; D uncertain. The CDR3 has 14 amino acids. Per the germline V gene, CDR1 is SGHTA and CDR2 is FQGNSA. Trimming pared 7 bases from V and 5 bases from J, leaving 17 bases between. The DNA of the CDR3 is TGTGCCAGCACTCCAGGTCAGCAAAGGACTGAAGCTTTCTTT. Encoded protein: CASTPGQQRTEAFF.

This clone was seen just once. V and J are TRBV5-5 and TRBJ2-7; a weak D match, TRBD1 (6 bases). The CDR3 is made up of 18 amino acids. With 4 bases removed from V and 5 bases from J, the gap between germline ends came to 28 bases. Germline-derived CDR1 and CDR2 are SGHKS and YYEKEE (reference sequence). CDR3 coding DNA: TGTGCCAGCAGCCCCAACCCCTTTTCGGCACAGGGTAGGAACGAGCAGTACTTC. The encoded protein is CASSPNPFSAQGRNEQYF.

The chain is built from TRBV5-6 and TRBJ1-5; 7 positions agree with TRBD1. With V trimmed by 4 bases and J by 6 bases, 7 bases remained unmatched. This CDR3 has 14 amino acids. CDR1 is SGHDT and CDR2 is YYEEEE in the germline V gene. CDR3: CASSLQGGSQPQHF. The CDR3 DNA is TGTGCCAGCAGCCTCCAGGGGGGTAGTCAGCCCCAGCATTTT.

The chain recombines TRBV6-5 with TRBJ1-5, with 9 bases identical to TRBD1. This CDR3 is built from 12 residues. Germline V gene sequence: CDR1 MNHEY, CDR2 SVGAGI. V was clipped by 11 bases and J by 9 bases; unmatched bases: 8. CDR3 residues: CAGTGRRAPQHF. Written as DNA, the CDR3 is TGTGCCGGGACAGGGAGAAGGGCGCCCCAGCATTTT.

V is TRBV5-1 and J is TRBJ1-1; D may be TRBD1 (6 bases). The V end was cut by 4 bases, the J end by 7 bases, with 17 bases between. In germline, CDR1 is SGHRS, CDR2 YFSETQ. CDR3 size: 14 residues. The CDR3 DNA is TGCGCCAGCAGCCGGGGCGGGGGGCAAGGTGAAGCTTTCTTT. As protein: CASSRGGGQGEAFF.

The V call is TRBV18, the J call TRBJ1-2; 7 bases fit TRBD1. The germline gives CDR1 KGHSH, CDR2 LQKENI. J lost 3 bases, V lost 2 bases, and 6 bases had no gene match. CDR3 size: 15 residues. The CDR3 region is CASSPKRGPDYGYTF. The CDR3 nucleotides read TGTGCCAGCTCACCAAAAAGGGGGCCGGACTATGGCTACACCTTC.

The CDR3 DNA sequence: TGTGCCAGCAGCTTAGGTGTGGAGAAAGAGACCCAGTACTTC. It yields the protein CASSLGVEKETQYF. This chain joins TRBV11-3 and TRBJ2-5; D unresolved. Looked up from germline, CDR1 is SGHNT and CDR2 is YENEEA. V dropped 1 base and J dropped 3 bases, with 9 bases sitting between them. The CDR3 is made up of 14 amino acids.

The rearrangement joins TRBV27 to TRBJ1-4, with D possibly being TRBD1 (5 bases). Germline CDR1 MNHEY, CDR2 SMNVEV (reference sequence). The V end lost 8 bases, the J end lost 7 bases, and 17 bases lay between the germline ends. The CDR3 runs to 14 residues. CDR3 in DNA: TGTGCCAGCGCGCTGACGGGGGTTAGTGAAAAACTGTTTTTT. Encoded protein: CASALTGVSEKLFF. Full variable domain (missing parts from reference TRBV27 and TRBJ1-4): EAQVTQNPRYLITVTGKKLTVTCSQNMNHEYMSWYRQDPGLGLRQIYYSMNVEVTDKGDVPEGYKVSRKEKRNFPLILESPSPNQTSLYFCASALTGVSEKLFFGSGTQLSVL.

The CDR3 region has the DNA TGTGCCAGCAGCGCAGGGACAGGACATCAGCCCCAGCATTTT. Amino acids: CASSAGTGHQPQHF. This chain connects TRBV11-2 to TRBJ1-5; 8 nucleotides match TRBD1. This CDR3 has 14 amino acids. V lost 5 bases, J lost 5 bases, and 5 bases stayed unmatched. CDR1 and CDR2 from the germline V gene are SGHAT and FQNNGV.

DNA for the CDR3: TGTGCCAGCAATACAGGGGCTATGCCCTACGAGCAGTACTTC. Translated: CASNTGAMPYEQYF. The genes are TRBV2 and TRBJ2-7; TRBD1 agrees at 7 bases. The CDR3 length is 14 residues. The germline CDR1 and CDR2 sequences are SNHLY and FYNNEI. V dropped 7 bases and J dropped 2; count of bases not matched to a gene: 8. The full variable domain, rest sourced from reference TRBV2 and TRBJ2-7, is EPEVTQTPSHQVTQMGQEVILRCVPISNHLYFYWYRQILGQKVEFLVSFYNNEISEKSEIFDDQFSVERPDGSNFTLKIRSTKLEDSAMYFCASNTGAMPYEQYFGPGTRLTVT.

The chain recombines TRBV6-5 with TRBJ1-1; TRBD1 aligns across 9 bases. Germline values: CDR1 MNHEY, CDR2 SVGAGI. With V trimmed by 5 bases and J by 8 bases, 3 bases remained unmatched. CDR3 length: 12 residues. The CDR3 region is CASSTGGREAFF. Here the CDR3 DNA reads TGTGCCAGCAGTACAGGGGGCAGGGAAGCTTTCTTT.

V and J are TRBV6-5 and TRBJ2-7, with TRBD1 as a possible D gene (6 bases). CDR3 length: 14 amino acids. V shed 7 bases and J shed 2 bases, with 15 bases lying between them. The V gene's germline CDR1 is MNHEY and CDR2 SVGAGI. The chain's CDR3 is CASITTEGAYEQYF. DNA of the CDR3: TGTGCCAGCATTACGACTGAGGGGGCCTACGAGCAGTACTTC.

This chain links TRBV7-6 with TRBJ1-1; D is uncertain. Germline V CDR1 and CDR2: SGHVS, FNYEAQ. The CDR3 length is 16 residues. The V and J ends lost 2 bases and 0 bases respectively, with 13 bases between them. CDR3 nucleotide sequence: TGTGCCAGCAGCTTATCAACAGTCCGAATGAACACTGAAGCTTTCTTT. Amino acid sequence: CASSLSTVRMNTEAFF.

The chain recombines TRBV4-2 with TRBJ1-1, with D unclear. In germline, CDR1 is LGHNA, CDR2 YNFKEQ. V lost 3 bases to trimming and J lost 3 bases, with 14 bases between them. The CDR3 is made up of 15 amino acids. Here the CDR3 DNA reads TGTGCCAGCAGCCATTGGTCCGGGGAAGACACTGAAGCTTTCTTT. It encodes CASSHWSGEDTEAFF.

The count of this clone is one. J is TRBJ1-6 and V is TRBV9, with D hard to call. V shed 3 bases and J shed 10 bases, with 14 bases lying between them. Germline V gene lookup returns CDR1 SGDLS and CDR2 YYNGEE. This CDR3 comprises 14 residues. The CDR3 DNA reads as TGTGCCAGCAGCGAAGGGCGGGGTCGCTCACCCCTCCACTTT. Translated: CASSEGRGRSPLHF.

The chain recombines TRBV30 with TRBJ1-4; the D is unclear. CDR1 is GTSNPN and CDR2 is SVGIG in the germline V gene (reference sequence). The CDR3 extends over 13 amino acids. The V end was cut by 8 bases, the J end by 8 bases, with 18 bases between. The DNA for the CDR3 is TGTGCCATTACACGGGGTATGGACGAAAAACTGTTTTTT. It specifies CAITRGMDEKLFF.

In regard to this clone: The identical CDR3 is also encoded by other nucleotide sequences in the sample. This chain uses TRBV18 with TRBJ2-5, with TRBD2 as a possible D gene (5 bases). The germline CDR1 and CDR2 sequences are KGHSH and LQKENI. The CDR3 is 13 residues long. Trimming removed 3 bases from V and 2 bases from J, with 7 bases in between. CDR3 DNA sequence: TGTGCCAGCTCACCGACGGGGCAAGAGACCCAGTACTTC. Its protein is CASSPTGQETQYF.

The chain combines TRBV6-2 or TRBV6-3 with TRBJ2-5; possibly TRBD2 for D (7 bases). This CDR3 has 14 residues. V was shortened by 4 bases and J by 5 bases, with 14 bases between the two germline ends. Germline V gene data show CDR1 as MNHEY and CDR2 as SVGEGT. CDR3 sequence: CASSSGGHSETQYF. CDR3 in DNA: TGTGCCAGCAGTTCGGGGGGCCACTCTGAGACCCAGTACTTC.

The chain has TRBV10-3 and TRBJ2-1; tentative D call: TRBD2 (6 bases). The germline V and J ends were trimmed by 3 bases and 3 bases, with 12 bases remaining between them. The CDR3 spans 15 residues. Germline CDR1 is ENHRY and CDR2 is SYGVKD. CDR3 loop: CAISEGQGGYNEQFF. The CDR3, as DNA: TGTGCCATCAGTGAAGGGCAGGGAGGCTACAATGAGCAGTTCTTC.

The V and J genes are TRBV30 and TRBJ2-5, with TRBD1 identical over 9 bases. The junction had 3 bases not matched to a gene; V was cut back by 8 bases and J by 2 bases. The CDR3 has 12 residues. Germline values: CDR1 GTSNPN, CDR2 SVGIG (reference sequence). DNA of the CDR3: TGTGCCGGGGGGACAGGGCAAGAGACCCAGTACTTC. As protein: CAGGTGQETQYF.

This clone was detected a few times. This chain joins TRBV5-1 and TRBJ1-5, with unresolved D. CDR3 length: 14 residues. The germline V gene has CDR1 SGHRS and CDR2 YFSETQ. The germline V and J ends were trimmed by 4 bases and 7 bases, with 15 bases remaining between them. CDR3 nucleotides: TGCGCCAGCAGCCCAGGAGGAGTCAGCCAGCCCCAGCATTTT. It encodes CASSPGGVSQPQHF.

This clone was seen only once. The chain employs TRBV18 and TRBJ1-2; 7 bases are shared with TRBD1. Germline CDR1 and CDR2: KGHSH and LQKENI. With V trimmed by 1 base and J by 7 bases, 6 bases remained unmatched. CDR3 length: 14 amino acids. The DNA of the CDR3 is TGTGCCAGCTCACCACAGGGGGCGCTTAGTGGCTACACCTTC. Translated: CASSPQGALSGYTF.

This clone came up once. This chain uses TRBV10-3 with TRBJ1-2; D may be TRBD1 (5 bases). V shed 0 bases and J shed 6 bases, with 11 bases lying between them. Germline CDR1 and CDR2: ENHRY and SYGVKD. This CDR3 comprises 14 residues. CDR3 bases: TGTGCCATCAGTGAGTCGGGGCTACGGGATGGCTACACCTTC. This codes for CAISESGLRDGYTF.

This clone has a count of ten or more. The chain carries TRBV12-1 and TRBJ2-7; the table's D call of TRBD1 was not tested on the DNA. TRBV12-1 represents a pseudogene. The CDR3 runs to 16 residues. The CDR3 DNA is TGTGCCAGCAGCTTAGGACCGGGACAGGCCCTGGATGAGCAGTACTTC. Encoded protein: CASSLGPGQALDEQYF.